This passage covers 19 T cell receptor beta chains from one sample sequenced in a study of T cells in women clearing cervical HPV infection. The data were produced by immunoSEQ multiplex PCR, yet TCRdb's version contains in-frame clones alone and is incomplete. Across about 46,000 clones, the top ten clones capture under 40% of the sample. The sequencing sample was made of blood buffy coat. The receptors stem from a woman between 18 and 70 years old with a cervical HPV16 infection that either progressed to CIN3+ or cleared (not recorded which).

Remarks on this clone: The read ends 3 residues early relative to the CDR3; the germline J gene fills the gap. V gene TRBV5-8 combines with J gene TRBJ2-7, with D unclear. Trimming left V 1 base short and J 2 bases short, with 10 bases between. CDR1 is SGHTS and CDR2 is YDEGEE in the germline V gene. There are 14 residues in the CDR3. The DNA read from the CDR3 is TGTGCCAGCAGCTTGATCAGTCACCCCTACGAG. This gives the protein CASSLISHPYE. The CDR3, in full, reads CASSLISHPYEQYF.

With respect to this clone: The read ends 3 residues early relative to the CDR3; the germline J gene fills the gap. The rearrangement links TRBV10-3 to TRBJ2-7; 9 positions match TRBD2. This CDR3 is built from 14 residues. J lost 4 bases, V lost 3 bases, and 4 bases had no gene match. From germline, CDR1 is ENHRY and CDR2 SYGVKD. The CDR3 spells CAISETREGYEQYF. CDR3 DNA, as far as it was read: TGTGCCATCAGTGAAACGCGGGAGGGATACGAG.

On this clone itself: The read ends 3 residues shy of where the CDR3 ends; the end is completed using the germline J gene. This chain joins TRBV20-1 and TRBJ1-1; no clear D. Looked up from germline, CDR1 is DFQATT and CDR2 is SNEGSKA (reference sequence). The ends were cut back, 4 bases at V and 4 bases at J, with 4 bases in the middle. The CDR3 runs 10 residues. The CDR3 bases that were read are TGCAGTGCTATATCCACTGAA. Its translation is CSAISTE. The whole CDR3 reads CSAISTEAFF.

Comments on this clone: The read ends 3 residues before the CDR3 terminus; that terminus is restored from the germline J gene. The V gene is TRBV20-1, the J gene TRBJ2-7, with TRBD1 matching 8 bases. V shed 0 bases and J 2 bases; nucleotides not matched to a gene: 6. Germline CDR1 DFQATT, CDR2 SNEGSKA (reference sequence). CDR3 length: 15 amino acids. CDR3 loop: CSAREWTGSPYEQYF. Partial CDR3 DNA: TGCAGTGCTAGAGAGTGGACAGGGTCGCCCTACGAG.

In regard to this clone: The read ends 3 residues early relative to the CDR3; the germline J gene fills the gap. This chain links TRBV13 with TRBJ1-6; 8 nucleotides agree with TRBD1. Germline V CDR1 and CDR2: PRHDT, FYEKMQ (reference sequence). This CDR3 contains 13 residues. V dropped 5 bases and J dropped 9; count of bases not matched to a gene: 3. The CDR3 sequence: CASSKDRGSPLHF. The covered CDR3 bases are TGTGCCAGCAGCAAAGACAGGGGTTCACCC.

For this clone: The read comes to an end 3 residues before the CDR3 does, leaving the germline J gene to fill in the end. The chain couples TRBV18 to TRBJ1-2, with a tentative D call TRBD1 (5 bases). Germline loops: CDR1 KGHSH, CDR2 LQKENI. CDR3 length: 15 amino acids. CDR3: CASSPGTSGSNDYTF. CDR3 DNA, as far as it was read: TGTGCCAGCTCACCCGGGACTAGCGGGAGCAATGAC.

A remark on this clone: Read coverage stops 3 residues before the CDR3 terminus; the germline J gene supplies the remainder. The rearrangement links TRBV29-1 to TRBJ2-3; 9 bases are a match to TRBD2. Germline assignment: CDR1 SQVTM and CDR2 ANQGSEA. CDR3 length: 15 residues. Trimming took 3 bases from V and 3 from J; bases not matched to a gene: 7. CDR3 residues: CSVERREGLTDTQYF. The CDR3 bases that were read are TGCAGCGTTGAGAGGCGGGAGGGCCTTACAGATACG.

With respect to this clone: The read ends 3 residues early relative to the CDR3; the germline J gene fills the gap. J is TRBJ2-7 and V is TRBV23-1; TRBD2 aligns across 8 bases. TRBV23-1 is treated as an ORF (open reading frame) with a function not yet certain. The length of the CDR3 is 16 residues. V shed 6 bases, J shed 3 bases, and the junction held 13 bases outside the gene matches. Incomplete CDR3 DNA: TGCGCCAGCAGCCCCCCCCTCCCGGGAGGGGACTACGAG. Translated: CASSPPLPGGDYE. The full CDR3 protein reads CASSPPLPGGDYEQYF.

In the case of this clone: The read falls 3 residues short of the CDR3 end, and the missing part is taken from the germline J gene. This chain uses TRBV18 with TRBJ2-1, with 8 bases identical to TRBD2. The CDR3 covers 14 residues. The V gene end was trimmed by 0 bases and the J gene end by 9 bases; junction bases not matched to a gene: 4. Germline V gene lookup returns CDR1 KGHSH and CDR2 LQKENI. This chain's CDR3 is CASSPPSGISEQFF. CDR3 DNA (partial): TGTGCCAGCTCACCACCTAGCGGGATTAGTGAG.

The CDR3 spells CASSVTSGPQGTQYF. The sequenced CDR3 bases are TGTGCCAGTAGCGTAACCTCCGGGCCTCAGGGGACC. The V and J genes are TRBV19 and TRBJ2-5; D might be TRBD1 (5 bases). The read ends 3 residues before the CDR3 terminus; that terminus is restored from the germline J gene. CDR3 length equals 15 residues. Looked up from germline, CDR1 is LNHDA and CDR2 is SQIVND (reference sequence). With 6 bases removed from V and 7 bases from J, the gap between germline ends came to 21 bases. Drawing the rest from reference TRBV19 and TRBJ2-5, the complete variable domain is DGGITQSPKYLFRKEGQNVTLSCEQNLNHDAMYWYRQDPGQGLRLIYYSQIVNDFQKGDIAEGYSVSREKKESFPLTVTSAQKNPTAFYLCASSVTSGPQGTQYFGPGTRLLVL.

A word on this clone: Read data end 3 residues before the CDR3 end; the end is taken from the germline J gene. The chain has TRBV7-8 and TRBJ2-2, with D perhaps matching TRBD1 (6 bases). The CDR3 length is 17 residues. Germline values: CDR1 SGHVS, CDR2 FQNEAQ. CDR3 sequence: CASSRRVGAYGANVLFF. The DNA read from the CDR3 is TGTGCCAGCAGTCGAAGGGTGGGGGCGTATGGGGCCAACGTG.

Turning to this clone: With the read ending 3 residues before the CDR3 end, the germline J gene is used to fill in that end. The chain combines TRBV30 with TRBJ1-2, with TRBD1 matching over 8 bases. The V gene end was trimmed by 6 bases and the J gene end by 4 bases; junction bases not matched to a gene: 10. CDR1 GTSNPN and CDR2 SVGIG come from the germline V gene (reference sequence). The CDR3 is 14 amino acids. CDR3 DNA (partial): TGTGCCTGCCGCGGCGTAGACAGGGGCTATGGC. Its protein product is CACRGVDRGYG. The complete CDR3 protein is CACRGVDRGYGYTF.

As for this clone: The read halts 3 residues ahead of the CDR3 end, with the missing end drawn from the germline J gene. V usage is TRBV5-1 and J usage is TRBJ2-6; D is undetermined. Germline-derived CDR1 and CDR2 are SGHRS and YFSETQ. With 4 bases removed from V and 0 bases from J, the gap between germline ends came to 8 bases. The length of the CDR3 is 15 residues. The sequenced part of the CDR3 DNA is TGCGCCAGCAGCCCGACGGGCTCTGGGGCCAACGTC. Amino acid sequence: CASSPTGSGANV. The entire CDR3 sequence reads CASSPTGSGANVLTF.

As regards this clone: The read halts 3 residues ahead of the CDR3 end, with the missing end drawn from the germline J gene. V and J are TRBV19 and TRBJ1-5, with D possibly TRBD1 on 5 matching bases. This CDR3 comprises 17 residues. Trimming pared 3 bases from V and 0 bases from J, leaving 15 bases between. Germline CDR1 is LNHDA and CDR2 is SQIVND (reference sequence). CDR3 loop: CASSIKDSYYSNQPQHF. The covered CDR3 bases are TGTGCCAGTAGTATTAAAGACAGCTACTATAGCAATCAGCCC.

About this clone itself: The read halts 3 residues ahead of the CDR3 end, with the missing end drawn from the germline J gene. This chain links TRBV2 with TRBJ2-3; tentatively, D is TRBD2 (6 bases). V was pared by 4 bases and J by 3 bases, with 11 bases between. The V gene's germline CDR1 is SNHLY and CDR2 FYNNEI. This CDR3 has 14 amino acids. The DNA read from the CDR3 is TGTGCCAGCAGTGTCGGGGGTACTACAGATACG. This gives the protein CASSVGGTTDT. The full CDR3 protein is CASSVGGTTDTQYF. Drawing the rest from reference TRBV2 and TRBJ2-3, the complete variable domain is EPEVTQTPSHQVTQMGQEVILRCVPISNHLYFYWYRQILGQKVEFLVSFYNNEISEKSEIFDDQFSVERPDGSNFTLKIRSTKLEDSAMYFCASSVGGTTDTQYFGPGTRLTVL.

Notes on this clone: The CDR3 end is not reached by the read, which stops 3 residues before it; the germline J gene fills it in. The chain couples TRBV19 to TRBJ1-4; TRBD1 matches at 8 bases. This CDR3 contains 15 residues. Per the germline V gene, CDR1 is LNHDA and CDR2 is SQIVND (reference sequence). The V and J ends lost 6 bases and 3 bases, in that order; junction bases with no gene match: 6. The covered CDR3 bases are TGTGCCAGTAGAGATCAGGGGGCGGCTAATGAAAAA. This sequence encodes CASRDQGAANEK. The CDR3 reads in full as CASRDQGAANEKLFF. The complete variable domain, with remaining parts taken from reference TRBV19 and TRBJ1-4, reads DGGITQSPKYLFRKEGQNVTLSCEQNLNHDAMYWYRQDPGQGLRLIYYSQIVNDFQKGDIAEGYSVSREKKESFPLTVTSAQKNPTAFYLCASRDQGAANEKLFFGSGTQLSVL.

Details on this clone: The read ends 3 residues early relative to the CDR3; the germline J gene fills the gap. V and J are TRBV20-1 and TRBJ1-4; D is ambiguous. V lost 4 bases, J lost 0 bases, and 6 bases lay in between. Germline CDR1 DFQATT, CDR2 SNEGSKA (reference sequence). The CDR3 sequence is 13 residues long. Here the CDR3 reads CSATGATNEKLFF. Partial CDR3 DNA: TGCAGTGCTACAGGTGCAACTAATGAAAAA.

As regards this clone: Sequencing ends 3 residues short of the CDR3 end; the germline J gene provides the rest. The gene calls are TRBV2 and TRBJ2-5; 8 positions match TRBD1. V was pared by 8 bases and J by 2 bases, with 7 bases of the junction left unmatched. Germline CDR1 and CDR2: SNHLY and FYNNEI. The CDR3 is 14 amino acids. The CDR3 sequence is CASPKGQAQETQYF. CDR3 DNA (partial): TGTGCCAGCCCGAAGGGACAGGCACAAGAGACC.

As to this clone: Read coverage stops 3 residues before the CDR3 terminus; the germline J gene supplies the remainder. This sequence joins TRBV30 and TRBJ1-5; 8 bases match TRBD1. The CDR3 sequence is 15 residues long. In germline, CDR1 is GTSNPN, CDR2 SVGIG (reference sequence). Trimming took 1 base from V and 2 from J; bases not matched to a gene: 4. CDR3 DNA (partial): TGTGCCTGGAGTGCCCAACAGGGGGGCAATCAGCCC. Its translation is CAWSAQQGGNQP. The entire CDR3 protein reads CAWSAQQGGNQPQHF. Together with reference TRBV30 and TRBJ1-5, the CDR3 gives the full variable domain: SQTIHQWPATLVQPVGSPLSLECTVEGTSNPNLYWYRQAAGRGLQLLFYSVGIGQISSEVPQNLSASRPQDRQFILSSKKLLLSDSGFYLCAWSAQQGGNQPQHFGDGTRLSIL.